This T cell receptor beta chain was captured in a study of T cells in Graves' hyperthyroidism and ophthalmopathy. This clonotype came up many times. The antigen is unknown. Findings and limits, study-wide: Most thyroid clonotypes expanded above 0.001 appeared in blood too. Ophthalmopathy cases were set apart from stable hyperthyroidism by a 13 V-J model.

Template material for amplifying TCR beta CDR3 regions consisted of RNA transcripts. First-round RT-PCR targeting the TCR CDR3 was performed with the HTBI primer set. Each CDR3 protein gets one entry after TCRdb re-called the multiplex PCR reads with MiXCR. The sample lists around 400,000 distinct CDR3 sequences, roughly 25% occurring once. Together with thyroid ultrasound, orbital computed tomography, serum thyroxine and TRAb, clinical symptoms were used for diagnoses. V was clipped by 1 base and J by 6 bases, with 8 bases between them. Germline V CDR1 and CDR2: SGHVS, FQNEAQ. The CDR3 totals 13 residues.

The sample comprised blood. The sequence came from a man aged 45 to 65 with Graves' hyperthyroidism. This rearrangement joins TRBV7-8 to TRBJ2-3; D gene ambiguous. The CDR3 bases are TGTGCCAGCAGCTTAGGAATCGGTGATACGCAGTATTTT. It specifies CASSLGIGDTQYF.